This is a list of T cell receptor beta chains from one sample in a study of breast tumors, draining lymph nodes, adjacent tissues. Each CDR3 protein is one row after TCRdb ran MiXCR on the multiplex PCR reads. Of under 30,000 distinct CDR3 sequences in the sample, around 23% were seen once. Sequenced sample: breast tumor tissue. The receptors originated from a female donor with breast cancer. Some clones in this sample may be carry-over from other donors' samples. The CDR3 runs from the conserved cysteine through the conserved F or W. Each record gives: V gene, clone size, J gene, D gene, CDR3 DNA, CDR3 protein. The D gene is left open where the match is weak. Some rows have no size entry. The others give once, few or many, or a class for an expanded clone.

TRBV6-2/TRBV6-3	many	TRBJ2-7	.	TGTGCCAGCAGTTACCGGGCAGTTGGGTCCTACGAGCAGTACTTC	CASSYRAVGSYEQYF
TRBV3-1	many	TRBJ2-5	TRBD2	TGTGCCAGCAGCCGTGGAGGGAGGGCCGAAGAGACCCAGTACTTC	CASSRGGRAEETQYF
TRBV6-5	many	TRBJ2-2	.	TGTGCCAGCAGTTACGAGGTCCCGAACACCGGGGAGCTGTTTTTT	CASSYEVPNTGELFF
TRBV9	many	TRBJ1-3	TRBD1	TGTGCCAGCAGCGTAGGGCTGGGACAGGGGCTCCTCCGCTCTGGAAACACCATATATTTT	CASSVGLGQGLLRSGNTIYF
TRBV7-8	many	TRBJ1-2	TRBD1	TGTGCCAGCAGCTTAGTCGGCAGGGGGCTCTATGGCTACACCTTC	CASSLVGRGLYGYTF
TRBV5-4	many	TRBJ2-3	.	TGTGCCAGCAGTGCAGCCGCAGATACGCAGTATTTT	CASSAAADTQYF
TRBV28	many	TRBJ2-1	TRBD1	TGTGCCAGCAGTCCGACAGGGGTAGGGTCCTACAATGAGCAGTTCTTC	CASSPTGVGSYNEQFF
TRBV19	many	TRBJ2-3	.	TGTGCCAGTAGTATAGCGGGAGTGAGCACAGATACGCAGTATTTT	CASSIAGVSTDTQYF
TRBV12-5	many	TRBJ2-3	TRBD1	TGTGCTAGTGGTTTAGGGACAGAAGGTGCAGATACGCAGTATTTT	CASGLGTEGADTQYF
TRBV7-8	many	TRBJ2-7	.	TGTGCCAGCAGCTTGCGTTTAGGAACTTTCTACGAGCAGTACTTC	CASSLRLGTFYEQYF
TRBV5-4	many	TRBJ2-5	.	TGTGCCAGCACCACGGGGGCTAGCGGACAAGAGACCCAGTACTTC	CASTTGASGQETQYF
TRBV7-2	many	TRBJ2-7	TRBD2	TGTGCCAGCAGCTTTAATTTTCCCGCGGGAGCAGGGGAGCAGTACTTC	CASSFNFPAGAGEQYF
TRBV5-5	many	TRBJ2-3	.	TGTGCCAGCAGTCTTGTCATCGCCACAGATACGCAGTATTTT	CASSLVIATDTQYF
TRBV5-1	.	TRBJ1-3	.	TGCGCCAGCAGCTTGGCCGGGGATGCGGGTGGAACCACCATATATTTT	CASSLAGDAGGTTIYF
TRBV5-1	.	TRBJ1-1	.	TGCGCCAGCAGCCTTAGGGGCGTAAGAGAAGCTTTCTTT	CASSLRGVREAFF
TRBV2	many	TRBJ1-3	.	TGTGCCAGCAGTCAAAATACTGGAAACACCATATATTTT	CASSQNTGNTIYF